This TCR beta chain is from a study of beta chain features in type 1 diabetes. Every bit of the isolated RNA underwent reverse transcription, so sequencing read expressed TCRB transcripts. Only in-frame clones appear in the TCRdb table, and some are missing; sequencing was by immunoSEQ multiplex PCR. The table includes 120,000 to 150,000 clones, approximately 52% detected once. Germline CDR1 is ENHRY and CDR2 is SYGVKD. This CDR3 is built from 14 residues. J gave up 0 bases and V 10 bases, and 5 bases lay outside the gene matches. This clone was detected a few times. This chain uses TRBV10-3 with TRBJ1-5, with TRBD1 matching over 8 bases. The sequenced material came from Tregs from blood. This TCR derives from a man aged 18-30 years in good health. The CDR3 sequence is CASRQGYSNQPQHF. The CDR3 DNA is TGTGCCAGCCGACAGGGGTATAGCAATCAGCCCCAGCATTTT.